This record looks at one TCR beta chain sequence and its context. Its antigen target is currently unknown. No clone much larger than this one lies a single base away; base qualities are absent. These data belong to a study of identical twins (TCRdb year 2016). Regarding the complete study: TCR alpha and beta repertoires from monozygotic twins, unrelated adults of various ages and cord blood were deep-sequenced to test whether fetal clonotypes persist. To rule out contamination, replicate twin experiments were performed at different times with different library preparation protocols.

Beyond this particular receptor, the publication reports: Excess twin sharing in beta out-of-frame sequences was weaker because fewer shared sequences lowered the signal-to-noise ratio. Compared with coincidental sharing between unrelated individuals, out-of-frame TCR alpha sequences shared between twins had an excess of sequences with low generation probability. Because the same donors could not be followed over many years, the conclusions depended on cross-sectional statistical analysis. In monozygotic twins, out-of-frame TCR alpha sharing was systematically underestimated by recombination models, although the models agreed with sharing between unrelated individuals. Fewer insertions were carried by abundant cord blood beta clonotypes; a weaker similar trend was observed in young adult naive repertoires, while no such trend was observed in memory repertoires. Zero-insertion analyses could be partly confounded by invariant T cells such as MAIT and iNKT, although diverse VJ usage argued against such confounding for most clonotypes.

Every donor in the study was a healthy Caucasian. The twin cohort comprised three pairs of female monozygotic twins, all aged about 18 to 29 years. Peripheral blood mononuclear cells were the source from which RNA for the TCR libraries was isolated. Libraries came from 5' RACE. These reads were obtained on an Illumina HiSeq 2000. Template switching introduced a universal primer binding site; the final cDNA contained a unique molecular identifier, enabling accurate counting of TCR cDNA molecules. First-strand cDNA for TCR alpha and beta chains was synthesized from specific primers in the conserved constant-segment region. To control for contamination, every cDNA library was double barcoded, receiving both a SMART-Mk sample barcode and Illumina barcodes. Two successive PCR steps introduced TruSeq adapter sequences along with Illumina sample barcodes. Sequencing of the TCR alpha and beta cDNA libraries was done on the Illumina HiSeq platform using custom primers. The paper's data handling went like this. Unique molecular identifiers were extracted from raw reads with MiGEC, and CDR3 positions were determined with MiXCR. Recombination models were inferred per individual with the repgenHMM and IGoR tools using an EM algorithm. Shared clonotypes were analyzed with the tcR package in R, and sharing was normalized by the product of cloneset sizes. To study raw recombination without the effects of thymic and clonal selection, out-of-frame nonproductive sequences were analyzed. TCRdb's own reprocessing of the public reads used fastp at Q25 and MiXCR and kept productive beta chains. Each record represents a unique CDR3 protein, reported with the most common genes and DNA among its rows. The V and J calls were not made by the authors but by TCRdb's processing. A total of hundreds of thousands of distinct CDR3 sequences appear in this sample, about 20% of them only once. Less than 15% of the sample is taken by the ten largest.

Taken from the germline V gene (reference sequence), the CDR1 and CDR2 loops are DFQATT and SNEGSKA. Relative to germline, V is 6 bases shorter and J is 2 bases shorter, with 11 bases between their ends. Counted from cysteine to phenylalanine, this CDR3 has 13 amino acids. The entry retains the CDR3 DNA only, 39 bases that are in frame from base 1. This same sample was also taken into another study, of T cells expressing NK-cell markers. The second study's paper adds: In sorted CD3+CD56+NKG2C+, CD3+CD56+NKG2C- and CD3+CD56-NKG2C+ T-cell subsets from eight donors, TCR beta-chain repertoires were profiled. Among the eight sequenced donors, only one was HCMV-seronegative, while the other seven were HCMV-seropositive. In several experiments an anti-gammadeltaTCR antibody was added to restrict sorting to alphabetaTCR-expressing T cells. In a handful of donors, the dominant CD3+CD56+NKG2C+ clonotypes ranked among the top 10 CD8+ clonotypes, making up about 1.0-8% of CD8+ T cells. Those dominant clonotypes were again the most abundant among CD3+CD56-NKG2C+ cells in four donors, at roughly 28.3-60.1%. Whether the expanded NKG2C-expressing T cell clones were specific for HCMV antigens remained unclear. The study sequenced eight donors, all healthy volunteers chosen at random: three men and five women. HCMV serostatus was determined by detecting HCMV-specific IgG in serum with a commercial ELISA kit. Bulk peripheral blood T-cell repertoires were additionally sequenced from unsorted PBMC for over five donors. MIGEC handled demultiplexing of the reads and grouping by UMI, while MiTCR was used to assemble and quantify clonotypes. Only TCR cDNA sequences supported by at least two reads were kept to exclude erroneous sequences. The tcR package was used for downstream repertoire analysis, and clonotypes were matched across fractions by CDR3 nucleotide sequence plus V segment. VDJmatch was used to annotate antigen specificity against VDJdb, with one amino acid substitution allowed in CDR3.

The specimen was PBMCs. The TCR originated in a woman aged 18-29 years in good health. The sequence joins TRBV20-1 to TRBJ1-5; a confident D gene designation cannot be given. The DNA sequence is as follows: TGCAGTGCCAACGGAGCGGGCAATCAGCCCCAGCATTTT. This sequence encodes CSANGAGNQPQHF.